These T cell receptor beta chains were read from a single sample in a study of a mutant IDH1 vaccine in newly diagnosed glioma. Assay: immunoSEQ multiplex PCR; the TCRdb copy retains only in-frame clones and omits some. This sample has 85,000 to 100,000 clones; around 80% occur once, and the top ten carry less than 8.5%. The sample here was PBMCs, taken from a glioma patient treated with radiotherapy, temozolomide or both. The receptors here all came from a man between 40 and 49 years old with glioma. CDR3s include the opening cysteine and the closing phenylalanine or tryptophan. D genes are given only for firm matches. Some rows have no size entry. The others give once, few or many, or a class for an expanded clone.

V gene,clone size,D gene,J gene,CDR3 DNA,CDR3 protein
TRBV12-5,NA,TRBD2,TRBJ2-1,TGTGCTAGTGGTCAGACTAGCGGGCCCTACAATGAGCAGTTCTTC,CASGQTSGPYNEQFF
TRBV10-3,NA,TRBD1,TRBJ1-1,TGTGCCACCTTGGGAAGGGGGCCCCTAAACACTGAAGCTTTCTTT,CATLGRGPLNTEAFF
TRBV5-4,NA,NA,TRBJ1-5,TGTGCCAGCAGCTTGGCAGGGAATCAGCCCCAGCATTTT,CASSLAGNQPQHF
TRBV6-5,few,NA,TRBJ2-1,TGTGCCAGCAGACGCGCGGGGCCCCTCTACAATGAGCAGTTCTTC,CASRRAGPLYNEQFF
TRBV6-5,NA,NA,TRBJ2-7,TGTGCATTCAAGGGGGTGGGGACCTACGAGCAGTACTTC,CAFKGVGTYEQYF
TRBV6-6,NA,NA,TRBJ2-5,TGTGCCAGCAGCCAAGGGGGGATAGGCTCAGAGACCCAGTACTTC,CASSQGGIGSETQYF
TRBV23-1,NA,NA,TRBJ1-4,TGCGCCAGCAGTCAATCAGGACCCCGGGAAAAACTGTTTTTT,CASSQSGPREKLFF
TRBV5-4,NA,TRBD1,TRBJ1-5,TGTGCCAGCAGCTTCGGGACAGATAGCAATCAGCCCCAGCATTTT,CASSFGTDSNQPQHF
TRBV5-1,NA,TRBD1,TRBJ2-1,TGCGCCAGCAGCCCAGGGACAGCAGACAATGAGCAGTTCTTC,CASSPGTADNEQFF
TRBV11-2,NA,NA,TRBJ2-5,TGTGCCAGCAGCGAAGGGAGTTCACAGACCCAGTACTTC,CASSEGSSQTQYF
TRBV30,NA,TRBD2,TRBJ2-1,TGTGCCTGGGGTTTTGGGGGGGTCTCCTACAATGAGCAGTTCTTC,CAWGFGGVSYNEQFF
TRBV28,NA,TRBD1,TRBJ1-5,TGTGCCAGCAGGCTGCAGGGGGAGCAGCCCCAGCATTTT,CASRLQGEQPQHF
TRBV6-1,NA,NA,TRBJ1-1,TGTGCCAGCAGCGGATTATTTGGGGGAGGAACTGAAGCTTTCTTT,CASSGLFGGGTEAFF
TRBV5-6,NA,TRBD1,TRBJ1-3,TGTGCCAGCAGCTTGACAGGGGCCAAACTCTCTGGAAACACCATATATTTT,CASSLTGAKLSGNTIYF
TRBV10-3,NA,NA,TRBJ2-3,TGTGCCGTAGGCCCGGGACTCGGCATAGATACGCAGTATTTT,CAVGPGLGIDTQYF
TRBV28,NA,TRBD1,TRBJ1-2,TGTGCCAGCAGCTCCGACAGGGGGCTTCTTGGCTACACCTTC,CASSSDRGLLGYTF
TRBV27,NA,NA,TRBJ2-4,TGTGCCAGCAGTTTAGGTACTAGACATTCGCACATTCAGTACTTC,CASSLGTRHSHIQYF
TRBV30,NA,TRBD1,TRBJ1-1,TGTGCCTGGAGTGTACCCCGGGACAGGGGAGAGGCTTTCTTT,CAWSVPRDRGEAFF
TRBV7-2,NA,NA,TRBJ2-7,TGTGCCAGCAGCTTAGCGGGGGACGGCGAGCAGTACTTC,CASSLAGDGEQYF
TRBV12-5,once,TRBD1,TRBJ2-1,TGTGCTAGTGGTTTGGTACCCGGGACAGCCAGGGATGAGCAGTTCTTC,CASGLVPGTARDEQFF
TRBV7-9,NA,TRBD2,TRBJ2-5,TGTGCCAGCACCCCCTATGGCGGGAGTGGAGAGACCCAGTACTTC,CASTPYGGSGETQYF
TRBV21-1,NA,NA,TRBJ1-2,TGTGCCAGCAGACCTTGGAGGGGCGAGAACTATGGCTACACCTTC,CASRPWRGENYGYTF
TRBV11-2,NA,NA,TRBJ2-7,TGTGCCAGCAGCTTAGCCCTAGCGAACGAGCAGTACTTC,CASSLALANEQYF
TRBV6-5,NA,NA,TRBJ1-2,TGTGCCAGCAGTTACTCGAAGAGGGGCAGGGACTATGGCTACACCTTC,CASSYSKRGRDYGYTF
TRBV4-3,NA,NA,TRBJ1-2,TGCGCCAGCAGCCAAGATTATGGCGGCGCTTGGGGCTACACCTTC,CASSQDYGGAWGYTF
TRBV23-1,NA,TRBD2,TRBJ2-1,TGCGCCAGCAGTCACCCGGGACGGGGGGACTCCGATGAGCAGTTCTTC,CASSHPGRGDSDEQFF
TRBV5-1,NA,NA,TRBJ2-3,TGCGCCAGCAGCTCCAGGGTCGGAAATACGCAGTATTTT,CASSSRVGNTQYF
TRBV29-1,few,NA,TRBJ1-5,TGCAGCGTTGAAACCGGTACGGGGCCCCAGCATTTT,CSVETGTGPQHF
TRBV6-8,NA,NA,TRBJ2-2,TGTGCCAGCAGTCTCGGGGGGAACACCGGGGAGCTGTTTTTT,CASSLGGNTGELFF
TRBV11-2,NA,NA,TRBJ2-7,TGTGCCAGCAGCTTATTTGGCGTCAACGAGCAGTACTTC,CASSLFGVNEQYF
TRBV4-2,NA,TRBD1,TRBJ1-1,TGTGCCAGCAGCCCTGGGACAGCTGAAGCTTTCTTT,CASSPGTAEAFF
TRBV10-3,NA,NA,TRBJ2-1,TGTGCCATCAGTGAGTCAGGGAGGTACAATGAGCAGTTCTTC,CAISESGRYNEQFF
TRBV5-6,NA,NA,TRBJ1-3,TGTGCCAGCAGCTTGTTCCTGAACACCATATATTTT,CASSLFLNTIYF
TRBV4-3,NA,TRBD1,TRBJ2-7,TGCGCCAGCAGCCAAGATAGGACAGGGCGTACCTACGAGCAGTACTTC,CASSQDRTGRTYEQYF
TRBV2,NA,TRBD1,TRBJ1-5,TGTGCCAGCAGCAAGGACAGGGGATCACTAAAGGGTCAGCCCCAGCATTTT,CASSKDRGSLKGQPQHF
TRBV5-6,NA,NA,TRBJ2-7,TGTGCCAGCAGCTGGGGGACTGGCTCCTACGAGCAGTACTTC,CASSWGTGSYEQYF
TRBV9,NA,TRBD2,TRBJ2-3,TGTGCCAGCAGCCATCGGAGCGGGGATAGCACAGATACGCAGTATTTT,CASSHRSGDSTDTQYF
TRBV5-8,once,NA,TRBJ2-4,TGTGCCAGCAGCTTTGTTAGTATTCAGTACTTC,CASSFVSIQYF
TRBV10-3,NA,NA,TRBJ1-5,TGTGCCATCAGTGAGTCGAGGGTCGATCAGCCCCAGCATTTT,CAISESRVDQPQHF
TRBV6-1,NA,NA,TRBJ2-7,TGTGCCAGCAGTCCCCGGACTGACTCCTACGAGCAGTACTTC,CASSPRTDSYEQYF
TRBV28,few,TRBD1,TRBJ2-7,TGTGCCAGCAGTCTTGACAGGGTCCTCTACGAGCAGTACTTC,CASSLDRVLYEQYF
TRBV28,few,NA,TRBJ2-4,TGTGCCAGCACGGACAGAAACATTCAGTACTTC,CASTDRNIQYF
TRBV6-5,few,TRBD1,TRBJ1-5,TGTGCCAGCAGTTACGGGACAGGGGGGCAGCCCCAGCATTTT,CASSYGTGGQPQHF
TRBV4-1,NA,NA,TRBJ2-7,TGCGCCAGCAGCCCTGATGGGATTAGGAGCGAGCAGTACTTC,CASSPDGIRSEQYF
TRBV5-6,NA,NA,TRBJ1-4,TGTGCCAGCAGCTTGTTTGCAACTAATGAAAAACTGTTTTTT,CASSLFATNEKLFF
TRBV7-9,NA,NA,TRBJ2-2,TGTGCCAGCAGCTTCCAGGCCGGTACCACCGGGGAGCTGTTTTTT,CASSFQAGTTGELFF
TRBV13,NA,TRBD2,TRBJ2-3,TGTGCCAGCAGAATAGCGGGAATATCGAATACGCAGTATTTT,CASRIAGISNTQYF
TRBV7-8,NA,NA,TRBJ2-7,TGTGCCAGCAGGCCTCTTCCCCCCCCCTACGAGCAGTACTTC,CASRPLPPPYEQYF